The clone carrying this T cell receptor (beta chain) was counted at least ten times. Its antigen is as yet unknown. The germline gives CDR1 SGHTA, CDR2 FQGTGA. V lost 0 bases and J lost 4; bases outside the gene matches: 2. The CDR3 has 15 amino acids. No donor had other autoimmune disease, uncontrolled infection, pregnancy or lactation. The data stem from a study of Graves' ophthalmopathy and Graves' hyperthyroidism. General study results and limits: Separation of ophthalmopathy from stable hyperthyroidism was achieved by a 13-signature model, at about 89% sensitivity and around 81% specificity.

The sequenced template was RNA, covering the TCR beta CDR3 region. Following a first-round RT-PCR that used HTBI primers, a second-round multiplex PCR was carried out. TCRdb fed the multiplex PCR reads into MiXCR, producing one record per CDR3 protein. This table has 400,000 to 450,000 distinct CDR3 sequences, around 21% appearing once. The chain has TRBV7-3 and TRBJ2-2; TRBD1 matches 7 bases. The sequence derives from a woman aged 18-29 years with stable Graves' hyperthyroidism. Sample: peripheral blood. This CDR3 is CASSLTTGLTGELFF. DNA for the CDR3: TGTGCCAGCAGCTTAACGACAGGGCTCACCGGGGAGCTGTTTTTT.